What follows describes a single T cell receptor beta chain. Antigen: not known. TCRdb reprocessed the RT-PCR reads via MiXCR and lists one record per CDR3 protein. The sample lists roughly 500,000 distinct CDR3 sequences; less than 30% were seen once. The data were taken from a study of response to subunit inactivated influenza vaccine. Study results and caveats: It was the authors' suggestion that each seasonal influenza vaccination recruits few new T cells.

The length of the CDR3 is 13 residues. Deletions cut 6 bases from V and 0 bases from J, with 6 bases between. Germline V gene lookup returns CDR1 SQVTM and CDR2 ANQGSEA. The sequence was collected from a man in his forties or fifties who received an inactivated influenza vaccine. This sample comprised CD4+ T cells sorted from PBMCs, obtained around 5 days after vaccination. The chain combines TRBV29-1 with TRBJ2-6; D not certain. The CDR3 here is CSVRISGANVLTF. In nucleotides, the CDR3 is TGCAGCGTGCGAATCTCTGGGGCCAACGTCCTGACTTTC.